This T cell receptor (beta chain) was sequenced in a study of monozygotic twins with inflammatory bowel disease. After re-calling the 5' RACE reads, TCRdb lists one entry per CDR3 protein, DNA absent. This table holds 350,000 to 550,000 distinct CDR3 sequences. This TCR came from a human donor with ulcerative colitis or Crohn's disease, or a healthy co-twin of an affected twin (not recorded which). Material: blood.

CDR3 protein: CAISDLLAGGTDTQYF. The J gene is TRBJ2-3, the V gene TRBV10-3; TCRdb returns TRBD2, unconfirmable since there is no DNA. CDR3 length: 16 residues. Germline lookup yields CDR1 ENHRY and CDR2 SYGVKD.